The sequence of this T cell receptor (beta chain) was determined in a study of T-cell reconstitution after alpha-beta-depleted transplantation in children. CDR1 is LGHDT and CDR2 is YNNKEL in the germline V gene (reference sequence). Trimming pared 1 base from V and 5 bases from J, leaving 12 bases between. CDR3 length equals 15 residues. Study outcomes and limitations: From newly produced T cells came most of the T-cell counts and diversity one year after transplant. Roughly two months post-transplant, alpha-beta T cells reportedly originated from several hundred graft clones that had expanded.

Turning to this clonotype: Its antigen is not identified.

A library of TCRbeta sequences, prepared with unique molecular identifiers, was generated. TCRdb reprocessed the PCR reads with MiXCR, giving one entry per CDR3 protein. The sample holds 700,000 or so distinct CDR3 sequences, around 12% seen once. The material sequenced was PBMCs, taken before TCRalphabeta/CD19-depleted stem cell transplant. The chain employs TRBV3-1 and TRBJ2-1; a possible D gene is TRBD2 (6 bases). The sequence came from a girl aged 2-10 years with congenital amegakaryocytic thrombocytopenia, due to receive a stem cell transplant. In DNA form, the CDR3 reads TGTGCCAGCAGCCAAGTCGGCGGGATTGACAATGAGCAGTTCTTC. It is translated as CASSQVGGIDNEQFF.